The TCR beta chain described here comes from a study of cytotoxic CD8 clonotypes in ibrutinib-treated CLL. Study in general: After a median about 13 months on treatment (6 to 36), response samples were drawn. The study, taken as a whole, reports: Whereas clonality rose at ibrutinib response, it declined toward baseline at progression. Against age-matched healthy donors, baseline clonality ran higher and tracked circulating CD8+ T-cell counts.

Clones were read by immunoSEQ multiplex PCR, and TCRdb kept only the in-frame ones, dropping some. The sample contains 250,000 to 350,000 clones, more than 70% of which appear only once. TCR beta libraries used around 2.2 micrograms of DNA from cryopreserved PBMCs. This clone was seen just once. Its antigen remains unknown. Germline V gene data show CDR1 as SGHTA and CDR2 as FQGTGA. The CDR3 consists of 13 residues. Trimming removed 5 bases at V and 2 bases at J, with 10 bases between. The sequences come from PBMCs, collected at disease progression, from a patient treated with ibrutinib. The rearrangement joins TRBV7-3 to TRBJ2-7, with a weak D call TRBD2 (6 bases). The source of this sequence is a human donor with chronic lymphocytic leukemia. In DNA, the CDR3 is TGTGCCAGCAGCCGCGGGGCGGCCTACGAGCAGTACTTC. It is translated as CASSRGAAYEQYF.